This TCR beta chain was identified during a study of shared clonotypes between healthy human individuals. The CDR3 totals 16 residues. Germline V lookup: CDR1 MGHRA, CDR2 YSYEKL. The V segment lost 0 bases and the J segment 7 bases; nucleotides outside the gene matches: 8. Naive CD8 cells lacked CD45RO, underwent positive selection for CCR7 and left out terminally differentiated effector memory CD45RA+ cells. Sequencing used immunoSEQ multiplex PCR; TCRdb keeps in-frame clones, though not all of them. Among roughly 650,000 clones listed, roughly 95% were seen once. This receptor was identified in a woman between 25 and 40 years old in good health. The chain couples TRBV4-1 to TRBJ2-1; the match to TRBD2 covers 8 bases. The material sequenced was naive CD8+ T cells sorted from blood. CDR3 sequence reads: CASSQDASGSGNEQFF. CDR3 nucleotide sequence: TGCGCCAGCAGCCAAGATGCCAGCGGGAGCGGAAATGAGCAGTTCTTC.